These T cell receptor beta chains were read from a single sample in a study of T-cell reconstitution after alpha-beta-depleted transplantation in children. TCRdb processed the PCR reads anew with MiXCR; each CDR3 protein has one entry. The profile shows some 290,000 distinct CDR3 sequences, 20% to 30% of them singletons. Sequencing was performed on PBMCs, mostly from graft donor cells, taken 180 days after TCRalphabeta/CD19-depleted stem cell transplant. These receptors came from a male patient aged 10-17 years who had a stem cell transplant for acute lymphoblastic leukemia, so the T cells may come from the graft donor. The CDR3 runs from the conserved cysteine through the conserved F or W. D genes are given only for firm matches. Only some rows state a clone size, as once, few, many or a class for expanded clones.

v_gene: TRBV24-1
j_gene: TRBJ2-5
d_gene: TRBD2
abundance: -
CDR3aa: CATSDPQLGLAGVRQTQYF
CDR3nt: TGTGCCACCAGTGACCCCCAACTTGGACTAGCGGGAGTGAGACAGACCCAGTACTTC

v_gene: TRBV5-1
j_gene: TRBJ2-7
d_gene: TRBD1
abundance: -
CDR3aa: CASSPTGGYEQYF
CDR3nt: TGCGCCAGCAGCCCTACAGGGGGCTACGAGCAGTACTTC

v_gene: TRBV20-1
j_gene: TRBJ1-4
d_gene: -
abundance: -
CDR3aa: CSARDSEGQNEKLFF
CDR3nt: TGCAGTGCTAGAGATTCGGAGGGACAAAATGAAAAACTGTTTTTT

v_gene: TRBV11-2
j_gene: TRBJ2-1
d_gene: TRBD2
abundance: once
CDR3aa: CASSLEPLGLAGDIEQFF
CDR3nt: TGTGCCAGCAGCTTAGAACCCCTTGGGCTAGCGGGAGATATCGAGCAGTTCTTC

v_gene: TRBV18
j_gene: TRBJ2-5
d_gene: -
abundance: -
CDR3aa: CASSPQLSVGSQETQYF
CDR3nt: TGTGCCAGCTCACCACAGCTCTCGGTAGGGTCCCAAGAGACCCAGTACTTC

v_gene: TRBV5-1
j_gene: TRBJ1-2
d_gene: -
abundance: -
CDR3aa: CASSLVGRVIGYTF
CDR3nt: TGCGCCAGCAGCTTGGTCGGCAGGGTCATTGGCTACACCTTC

v_gene: TRBV20-1
j_gene: TRBJ1-5
d_gene: -
abundance: -
CDR3aa: CSASRNNQPQHF
CDR3nt: TGCAGTGCTAGTCGGAACAATCAGCCCCAGCATTTT

v_gene: TRBV12-3/TRBV12-4
j_gene: TRBJ1-2
d_gene: -
abundance: -
CDR3aa: CASHPGSYYGYTF
CDR3nt: TGTGCCAGCCATCCGGGCAGCTACTATGGCTACACCTTC

v_gene: TRBV5-1
j_gene: TRBJ2-1
d_gene: -
abundance: many
CDR3aa: CASSLGDLSYNEQFF
CDR3nt: TGCGCCAGCAGCTTGGGAGACCTCTCCTACAATGAGCAGTTCTTC

v_gene: TRBV7-6
j_gene: TRBJ2-2
d_gene: -
abundance: few
CDR3aa: CASSLSGTGELFF
CDR3nt: TGTGCCAGCAGCTTAAGCGGCACCGGGGAGCTGTTTTTT

v_gene: TRBV20-1
j_gene: TRBJ2-3
d_gene: -
abundance: few
CDR3aa: CSARVAGTDPSDTQYF
CDR3nt: TGCAGTGCTAGAGTCGCCGGGACGGACCCTTCAGATACGCAGTATTTT

v_gene: TRBV12-3/TRBV12-4
j_gene: TRBJ2-3
d_gene: TRBD2
abundance: few
CDR3aa: CASSSHGGRAFGADTQYF
CDR3nt: TGTGCCAGCAGTTCCCATGGCGGGAGGGCCTTCGGGGCAGATACGCAGTATTTT

v_gene: TRBV5-1
j_gene: TRBJ1-1
d_gene: TRBD1
abundance: -
CDR3aa: CASSIGQGRSLGTEAFF
CDR3nt: TGCGCCAGCAGCATCGGACAGGGAAGATCGCTCGGCACTGAAGCTTTCTTT

v_gene: TRBV7-6
j_gene: TRBJ2-3
d_gene: -
abundance: -
CDR3aa: CASSFEDAFGTDTQYF
CDR3nt: TGTGCCAGCAGCTTCGAGGACGCCTTCGGCACAGATACGCAGTATTTT

v_gene: TRBV11-2
j_gene: TRBJ1-2
d_gene: -
abundance: few
CDR3aa: CASRGNRDGPPYTF
CDR3nt: TGTGCCAGCAGAGGGAACCGGGACGGGCCACCCTACACCTTC

v_gene: TRBV29-1
j_gene: TRBJ1-2
d_gene: -
abundance: few
CDR3aa: CSVEEGRSYGYTF
CDR3nt: TGCAGCGTTGAAGAGGGCAGGAGCTATGGCTACACCTTC

v_gene: TRBV11-2
j_gene: TRBJ2-1
d_gene: -
abundance: -
CDR3aa: CASSAISNEQFF
CDR3nt: TGTGCCAGCAGCGCCATAAGCAATGAGCAGTTCTTC

v_gene: TRBV7-6
j_gene: TRBJ2-3
d_gene: -
abundance: many
CDR3aa: CASSPRDTDTQYF
CDR3nt: TGTGCCAGCAGCCCCCGGGACACAGATACGCAGTATTTT

v_gene: TRBV11-2
j_gene: TRBJ2-6
d_gene: -
abundance: -
CDR3aa: CASSLLSGANVLTF
CDR3nt: TGTGCCAGCAGCTTACTCTCTGGGGCCAACGTCCTGACTTTC

v_gene: TRBV7-9
j_gene: TRBJ1-2
d_gene: -
abundance: -
CDR3aa: CASSERRVYTF
CDR3nt: TGTGCCAGCAGCGAAAGGAGGGTCTACACCTTC

v_gene: TRBV29-1
j_gene: TRBJ2-5
d_gene: TRBD1
abundance: few
CDR3aa: CSVVAGQGGYAQYF
CDR3nt: TGCAGCGTTGTCGCCGGACAGGGGGGATATGCCCAGTACTTC

v_gene: TRBV27
j_gene: TRBJ2-1
d_gene: TRBD2
abundance: -
CDR3aa: CASSFSLAGGFYNEQFF
CDR3nt: TGTGCCAGCAGTTTTTCACTAGCGGGAGGGTTCTACAATGAGCAGTTCTTC

v_gene: TRBV29-1
j_gene: TRBJ2-3
d_gene: -
abundance: -
CDR3aa: CSVENGGAGYTQYF
CDR3nt: TGCAGCGTTGAAAATGGGGGCGCCGGTTATACGCAGTATTTT

v_gene: TRBV27
j_gene: TRBJ2-7
d_gene: -
abundance: few
CDR3aa: CASSLWGWGEQYF
CDR3nt: TGTGCCAGCAGTTTATGGGGATGGGGGGAGCAGTACTTC

v_gene: TRBV20-1
j_gene: TRBJ2-3
d_gene: TRBD2
abundance: -
CDR3aa: CSASGRASTDTQYF
CDR3nt: TGCAGCGCCAGCGGGAGGGCTTCGACAGATACGCAGTATTTT

v_gene: TRBV5-1
j_gene: TRBJ2-1
d_gene: -
abundance: many
CDR3aa: CASSLESTNEQFF
CDR3nt: TGCGCCAGCAGCTTAGAGAGCACCAATGAGCAGTTCTTC

v_gene: TRBV3-1
j_gene: TRBJ2-3
d_gene: TRBD1
abundance: -
CDR3aa: CASSRTGYSTDTQYF
CDR3nt: TGTGCCAGCAGCCGGACAGGATATAGCACAGATACGCAGTATTTT

v_gene: TRBV12-3/TRBV12-4
j_gene: TRBJ1-3
d_gene: -
abundance: -
CDR3aa: CASSPLDPASPSGNTIYF
CDR3nt: TGTGCCAGCAGTCCACTCGACCCCGCAAGTCCATCTGGAAACACCATATATTTT

v_gene: TRBV5-1
j_gene: TRBJ2-2
d_gene: -
abundance: -
CDR3aa: CASSLVGTGAGELFF
CDR3nt: TGCGCCAGCAGCTTGGTAGGGACCGGGGCCGGGGAGCTGTTTTTT

v_gene: TRBV10-3
j_gene: TRBJ2-4
d_gene: TRBD2
abundance: few
CDR3aa: CAISESMMREAIQYF
CDR3nt: TGTGCCATCAGTGAGTCAATGATGCGGGAGGCCATTCAGTACTTC

v_gene: TRBV20-1
j_gene: TRBJ2-1
d_gene: TRBD2
abundance: few
CDR3aa: CSASLPGLAGNEQFF
CDR3nt: TGCAGTGCTAGTCTCCCGGGACTAGCGGGTAATGAGCAGTTCTTC

v_gene: TRBV20-1
j_gene: TRBJ2-1
d_gene: -
abundance: -
CDR3aa: CSMLYERQFF
CDR3nt: TGCAGTATGTTATATGAGCGGCAGTTCTTC

v_gene: TRBV11-3
j_gene: TRBJ2-1
d_gene: TRBD2
abundance: -
CDR3aa: CASSLRLAGDTEQFF
CDR3nt: TGTGCCAGCAGCCTCCGACTAGCGGGAGACACTGAGCAGTTCTTC

v_gene: TRBV10-1
j_gene: TRBJ2-2
d_gene: -
abundance: many
CDR3aa: CASSETGRRDTGELFF
CDR3nt: TGCGCCAGCAGTGAAACCGGGAGAAGGGACACCGGGGAGCTGTTTTTT

v_gene: TRBV5-1
j_gene: TRBJ1-4
d_gene: -
abundance: few
CDR3aa: CASSLARRFNEKLFF
CDR3nt: TGCGCCAGCAGCTTGGCCCGGAGATTTAATGAAAAACTGTTTTTT

v_gene: TRBV3-1
j_gene: TRBJ2-5
d_gene: -
abundance: -
CDR3aa: CASSQDWGKETQYF
CDR3nt: TGTGCCAGCAGCCAAGATTGGGGGAAAGAGACCCAGTACTTC

v_gene: TRBV5-1
j_gene: TRBJ2-5
d_gene: TRBD2
abundance: -
CDR3aa: CASSLDSGFQETQYF
CDR3nt: TGCGCCAGCAGCTTGGATAGCGGGTTTCAAGAGACCCAGTACTTC

v_gene: TRBV5-8
j_gene: TRBJ1-4
d_gene: -
abundance: -
CDR3aa: CASSPGRGSEKLFF
CDR3nt: TGTGCCAGCAGCCCCGGGAGGGGGAGTGAAAAACTGTTTTTT

v_gene: TRBV10-3
j_gene: TRBJ2-1
d_gene: -
abundance: -
CDR3aa: CAISESPRLSSYNEQLF
CDR3nt: TGTGCCATCAGTGAGTCGCCTAGGTTGAGCTCCTACAATGAGCAGTTATTC

v_gene: TRBV10-3
j_gene: TRBJ1-5
d_gene: -
abundance: -
CDR3aa: CAISERNQPQHF
CDR3nt: TGTGCCATCAGTGAAAGGAATCAGCCCCAGCATTTT

v_gene: TRBV18
j_gene: TRBJ2-3
d_gene: -
abundance: -
CDR3aa: CASSIQSTDTQYF
CDR3nt: TGTGCCAGCTCGATACAGAGCACAGATACGCAGTATTTT

v_gene: TRBV7-3
j_gene: TRBJ2-3
d_gene: TRBD2
abundance: -
CDR3aa: CASSTYLAGRDTQYF
CDR3nt: TGTGCCAGCAGCACATACTTAGCCGGGAGGGATACGCAGTATTTT

v_gene: TRBV4-2
j_gene: TRBJ1-5
d_gene: -
abundance: -
CDR3aa: CASSQEGNSNQPQHF
CDR3nt: TGTGCCAGCAGCCAGGAAGGGAATAGCAATCAGCCCCAGCATTTT

v_gene: TRBV5-1
j_gene: TRBJ2-4
d_gene: -
abundance: -
CDR3aa: CASSRPGRAKNIQYF
CDR3nt: TGCGCCAGCAGCCGCCCAGGTAGAGCCAAAAACATTCAGTACTTC

v_gene: TRBV18
j_gene: TRBJ1-5
d_gene: -
abundance: few
CDR3aa: CASSPGGDQPQHF
CDR3nt: TGTGCCAGCTCACCCGGGGGGGATCAGCCCCAGCATTTT

v_gene: TRBV7-2
j_gene: TRBJ2-3
d_gene: TRBD2
abundance: -
CDR3aa: CASSLGDLAGSTDTQYF
CDR3nt: TGTGCCAGCAGCTTGGGAGATCTAGCGGGGAGCACAGATACGCAGTATTTT

v_gene: TRBV29-1
j_gene: TRBJ2-5
d_gene: -
abundance: few
CDR3aa: CSVGLTVRETQYF
CDR3nt: TGCAGCGTCGGCCTGACAGTGAGGGAGACCCAGTACTTC

v_gene: TRBV25-1
j_gene: TRBJ2-4
d_gene: TRBD1
abundance: -
CDR3aa: CASSEWDRSAKNIQYF
CDR3nt: TGTGCCAGCAGTGAATGGGACAGGTCGGCCAAAAACATTCAGTACTTC

v_gene: TRBV27
j_gene: TRBJ2-1
d_gene: -
abundance: -
CDR3aa: CASSFFSTGTRPYNEQFF
CDR3nt: TGTGCCAGCAGTTTCTTTTCAACCGGGACACGTCCCTACAATGAGCAGTTCTTC

v_gene: TRBV27
j_gene: TRBJ2-1
d_gene: TRBD1
abundance: once
CDR3aa: CASSPGQGNHKQFF
CDR3nt: TGTGCCAGCAGTCCGGGACAGGGGAATCATAAGCAGTTCTTC

v_gene: TRBV5-3
j_gene: TRBJ2-1
d_gene: -
abundance: once
CDR3aa: CARIGNEQFF
CDR3nt: TGTGCCAGAATAGGGAATGAGCAGTTCTTC

v_gene: TRBV5-1
j_gene: TRBJ2-7
d_gene: -
abundance: many
CDR3aa: CASSLKAGSYEQYF
CDR3nt: TGCGCCAGCAGCTTGAAGGCAGGATCCTACGAGCAGTACTTC